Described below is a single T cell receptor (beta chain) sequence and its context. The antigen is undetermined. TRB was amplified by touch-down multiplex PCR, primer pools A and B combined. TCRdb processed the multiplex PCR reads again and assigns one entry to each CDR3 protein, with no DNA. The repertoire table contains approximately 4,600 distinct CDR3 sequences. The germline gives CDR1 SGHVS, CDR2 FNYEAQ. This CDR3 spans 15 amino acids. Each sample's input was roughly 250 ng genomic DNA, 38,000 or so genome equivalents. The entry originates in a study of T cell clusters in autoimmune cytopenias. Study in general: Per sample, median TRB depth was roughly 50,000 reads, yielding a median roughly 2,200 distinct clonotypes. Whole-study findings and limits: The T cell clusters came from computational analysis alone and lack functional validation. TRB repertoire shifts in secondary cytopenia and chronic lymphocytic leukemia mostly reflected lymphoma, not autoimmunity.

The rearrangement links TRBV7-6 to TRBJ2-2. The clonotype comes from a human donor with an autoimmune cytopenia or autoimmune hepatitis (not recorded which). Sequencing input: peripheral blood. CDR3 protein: CASSPLRLHTGELFF.